A single sample gave rise to the 3 T cell receptor beta chains below, sequenced in a study of T-cell memory formation after mild COVID-19. TCRdb re-derived calls from the 5' RACE reads in MiXCR, one entry per CDR3 protein. This table has 85,000 to 130,000 distinct CDR3 sequences, around 12% appearing once. Sequenced input: PBMCs or a T cell subset sorted from them (not recorded which). The receptors derive from an adult woman who had mild COVID-19 (a few samples of this study predate the infection). Cell type and time point are not known.

The chain combines TRBV5-4 with TRBJ1-2; no firm D call. This CDR3 comprises 15 residues. Deletions cut 0 bases from V and 0 bases from J, with 9 bases between. CDR1 is SGHNT, CDR2 YYREEE, per germline (reference sequence). The CDR3 DNA is TGTGCCAGCAGCTTGGAGGCGGAGACTAACTATGGCTACACCTTC. As protein: CASSLEAETNYGYTF.

This clonotype was seen a few times. The J gene is TRBJ1-3, the V gene TRBV6-1; 7 bases align to TRBD1. This CDR3 is 14 amino acids long. V lost 6 bases, J lost 2 bases, and 4 bases stayed unmatched. The germline gives CDR1 MNHNS, CDR2 SASEGT. The CDR3 DNA reads TGTGCCAGCAGGGCGACAGGGACTGGAAACACCATATATTTT. It codes for CASRATGTGNTIYF.

This clonotype has a single count. The chain recombines TRBV11-3 with TRBJ2-1, with unresolved D. The CDR3 loop spans 16 amino acids. From germline, CDR1 is SGHNT and CDR2 YENEEA. The V and J ends lost 5 bases and 5 bases respectively, with 19 bases between them. The CDR3 coding sequence is TGTGCCAGCAGCCGCTCAACTTCGCAGTTACACAATGAGCAGTTCTTC. Translated, it gives CASSRSTSQLHNEQFF.